This T cell receptor (beta chain) was retrieved from a study of shared clonotypes between healthy human individuals. V shed 3 bases and J shed 5 bases, with 9 bases lying between them. From germline, CDR1 is SQVTM and CDR2 ANQGSEA. The CDR3 totals 12 residues. With regard to this clone: The same CDR3 can be traced to other DNA sequences in this sample.

Replicate PCRs from sorted subsets contained approximately 200 ng DNA, which is 29,000 or so T cell genomes. The data were produced by immunoSEQ multiplex PCR, yet TCRdb's version contains in-frame clones alone and is incomplete. The repertoire holds over a million clones, with around 95% as singletons. Sequencing was carried out using naive CD4+ T cells sorted from blood. As for subset: CD45RA+ positively selected. The sequence came from a man aged 25 to 40 in good health. V is TRBV29-1 and J is TRBJ2-3; possible D gene TRBD1, 5 bases. The CDR3: CSVEGRLDTQYF. The CDR3 DNA follows: TGCAGCGTTGAGGGGCGGTTAGATACGCAGTATTTT.